The clone carrying this TCR beta chain has just one count. Its target is not known. TCR beta VDJ and CDR3 profiles were obtained from a genomic DNA template. In TCRdb, the reads were re-called with MiXCR into one record per CDR3 protein. The table has around 68,000 distinct CDR3 sequences, almost 55% seen once. The CDR3 consists of 13 residues. Looked up from germline, CDR1 is LNHNV and CDR2 is YYDKDF (reference sequence). With V trimmed by 6 bases and J by 3 bases, 4 bases remained unmatched. These data come from a study of CD8+CD57+ T cells in acquired aplastic anemia. Whole-study context: DNA per sorted CD4+ or CD8+ sample ranged about 0.19 to 30 ug, averaging around 3 ug. About 11 million reads, on average, were obtained for CD4+ cells from healthy donors.

Findings of the study overall: Significant differences in CD8+ Simpson's diversity were not observed between patients and controls. Twenty-nine was the count of CD8+ CDR3 sequences that patients shared with controls.

The sequencing sample was made of sorted CD4+, CD8+, or CD8+CD57+ T cells (not recorded which) from PBMCs. V gene TRBV15 combines with J gene TRBJ2-7; 8 positions match TRBD2. The sequence derives from a human donor in good health, serving as a control. The CDR3 loop is CATSKAGDYEQYF. CDR3 coding DNA: TGTGCCACCAGTAAAGCGGGAGACTACGAGCAGTACTTC.